Presented here are 8 T cell receptor beta chains from one specimen sequenced in a study of blood T cells in healthy people across ages. For the second PCR, which ran for about 6 to 11 cycles, a sample-barcoded 5' primer and a J-beta primer mix were used. TCRdb redid the calling of the 5' RACE reads with MiXCR, one entry per CDR3 protein. The sample shows approximately 800,000 distinct CDR3 sequences, around half of them seen only once. Sample: blood. These receptors were taken from an elderly man in good health.

The V call is TRBV10-3, the J call TRBJ2-3; weak D call: TRBD2 (6 bases). Germline lookup yields CDR1 ENHRY and CDR2 SYGVKD. CDR3 size: 16 residues. Trimming took 6 bases from V and 2 from J, leaving 18 bases between them. CDR3 amino acids: CAISTMREDNTDTQYF. The CDR3 DNA reads as TGTGCCATCAGCACCATGAGGGAGGACAACACAGATACGCAGTATTTT.

This clonotype was recorded only once. The J gene is TRBJ1-1, the V gene TRBV4-1, with D uncertain. V was shortened by 1 base and J by 4 bases, with 13 bases between the two germline ends. Germline V gene lookup returns CDR1 MGHRA and CDR2 YSYEKL. The CDR3 covers 15 residues. CDR3 amino acids: CASSQVKAWGTEAFF. DNA for the CDR3: TGCGCCAGCAGCCAAGTCAAAGCATGGGGCACTGAAGCTTTCTTT.

The gene calls are TRBV10-2 and TRBJ2-7; no firm D call. V gave up 4 bases and J gave up 6 bases, with 7 bases separating them. In germline, CDR1 is WSHSY, CDR2 SAAADI. The CDR3 spans 11 residues. As DNA, the CDR3 is TGCGCCAGCAGTGCTTCGACCGAGCAGTACTTC. The encoded protein is CASSASTEQYF.

The chain is built from TRBV9 and TRBJ1-1, with 7 positions matching TRBD1. The CDR3 has 14 amino acids. Germline CDR1 is SGDLS and CDR2 is YYNGEE. V was clipped by 3 bases and J by 4 bases; unmatched bases: 6. The CDR3 loop reads CASSAGQWGTEAFF. DNA of the CDR3: TGTGCCAGCAGCGCGGGACAGTGGGGCACTGAAGCTTTCTTT.

This clonotype has a handful of counts. This chain uses TRBV21-1 with TRBJ2-7; the table's D call of TRBD1 was not tested on the DNA. TRBV21-1 is a documented pseudogene. This CDR3 is built from 14 residues. CDR3 nucleotide sequence: TGTGCCAGCATCCCCCGACAGGGCGAATACGAGCAGTACTTC. Translating it yields CASIPRQGEYEQYF.

The chain is built from TRBV20-1 and TRBJ2-5; the match to TRBD2 covers 8 bases. This CDR3 has 14 amino acids. The V segment lost 6 bases and the J segment 11 bases; nucleotides outside the gene matches: 17. The germline CDR1 and CDR2 sequences are DFQATT and SNEGSKA (reference sequence). CDR3 protein: CSADAAGVLGEQYF. In DNA, the CDR3 is TGCAGTGCCGATGCAGCGGGAGTTTTAGGAGAGCAGTACTTC.

This clonotype was seen more than once but under ten times. It may be a read error: a sequence one base away is much more abundant. The chain uses TRBV27 and TRBJ2-5; 8 bases fit TRBD1. The CDR3 is 15 amino acids. V lost 5 bases to trimming and J lost 3 bases; unmatched junction nucleotides: 8. Germline V gene lookup returns CDR1 MNHEY and CDR2 SMNVEV (reference sequence). CDR3 DNA sequence: TGTGCCAGCAGTCCGGTGGACAGGGCTGAAGAGACCCAGTACTTC. It specifies CASSPVDRAEETQYF.

This clonotype was recorded at least ten times. The chain uses TRBV29-1 and TRBJ1-2, with a weak D call TRBD1 (5 bases). There are 11 residues in the CDR3. V lost 7 bases and J lost 3, with 9 bases in between. Germline V lookup: CDR1 SQVTM, CDR2 ANQGSEA. CDR3 region: CSAGGDYGYTF. The CDR3 DNA follows: TGCAGCGCCGGGGGTGACTATGGCTACACCTTC.